This TCR beta chain was sequenced during a study of shared clonotypes between healthy human individuals (dated by TCRdb to between 2020 and 2021). About the study as a whole: The cohort comprised a couple of women and a few men aged 18 to 49 years. To increase sequencing depth and limit assay-specific biases, TCR repertoire library preparation and sequencing were carried out by different laboratories using diverse techniques. To estimate repertoire size and how much clonotype sharing occurs between individuals, the study deeply sequenced the blood TCR repertoires of five healthy adults. Per donor, leukapheresis produced somewhere between about 0.85 and 9.5 billion PBMCs. For each donor, CD4 naive and CD4 memory were each given three plates, CD8 naive was given two plates, and CD8 memory was given one plate. Broad study findings and their caveats: Based on pairwise subsampling, the degree of clonotype sharing among donors was expected to be affected by sequencing depth. Rarefaction of sorted-subset datasets indicated incomplete sequencing despite the large sequencing depth. Sharing across a few donors was observed for approximately 4.6% of naive CD4, under 4% of naive CD8, over 2% of memory CD4, and approximately 0.41% of memory CD8 clonotypes. Sampling was restricted to blood, and TCR repertoires in tissue are likely to differ from TCR repertoires in blood. Larger estimated clonotype richness was generally found for naive subsets than for memory subsets. Compared with non-shared clonotypes, the clonotypes found in all four sorted-subset donors had higher generation probabilities. Because the study included only a small number of donors, the genetic and exposure-history diversity represented was limited.

According to the germline V gene, CDR1 reads KGHSH and CDR2 reads LQKENI. Measured from the cysteine to the phenylalanine, the CDR3 is 14 residues long. The read is trimmed to its CDR3 DNA, 42 bases read in frame from base 1. V is cut back by 3 bases and J by 7 bases, with 6 bases in the junction unmatched. The donors were healthy, HIV-negative adults who had no recently reported acute infections or vaccinations. All donors were Caucasian adults living in Nashville, Tennessee, USA. CD4+ T cells were enriched by magnetic negative selection, after which naive cells were positively selected on CD45RA and the negative fraction was taken as the memory subset. Blood was obtained by leukapheresis, after which PBMCs were separated by Ficoll-Histopaque density gradient centrifugation and cryopreserved in liquid nitrogen vapor phase. Purity and quantity of every magnetically sorted T cell population were checked by analytical flow cytometry. Each sorted fraction had its genomic DNA isolated and then quantified by UV absorbance on a Nanodrop 2000c.

This clone has only a few counts. What antigen it recognizes has not been identified. No clone much larger than this one lies a single base away; base qualities are absent. Using the deep immunoSEQ assay, multiplex PCR amplified TCR CDR3 regions from genomic DNA. Extracted genomic DNA from each cell subset was distributed evenly across all wells of several immunoSEQ 96-well plates, and each plate was treated as a replicate. Each replicate PCR for sorted subsets received approximately 200 ng genomic DNA, equal to roughly 30,000 T cell genomes. The purified libraries were quantified using a Qubit 3.0 fluorometer, sized with a Bioanalyzer 2100, and then quantified again using the KAPA Library Quantification kit. Every immunoSEQ 96-well plate was sequenced on a separate single-read 150-cycle Illumina NextSeq 550 flow cell. Per the source publication's procedure: Because the immunoSEQ output included only junctional sequences and no quality scores, the filtering could not be the same as the filtering used for full-length reads. Sequences were annotated with PyIR, a Python wrapper for IgBLAST v1.9, and V/J genes and CDR3 were assigned using IMGT germline references. Any read was removed if the V/J assignment was weak (E-value above 1e-6), the CDR3 was missing, or the read contained stop codons, out-of-frame junctions, or ambiguous translated residues. A V3J clonotype was defined by an identical inferred V gene, J gene, and CDR3 amino acid sequence. Percentage overlap between repertoires was calculated by dividing the number of shared unique clonotypes by the size of the smaller repertoire. RTK rarefaction, the Chao1 estimator, and Recon v2.1 estimates of unobserved clonotypes were used to assess repertoire richness. For all TCRbeta clonotypes obtained by the gDNA method from a handful of donors, generation probabilities were computed with OLGA. TCRdb carries this immuneACCESS record with in-frame sequences only. Its versions omit some clonotypes, under half of them owing to an unresolved V gene in the studies checked, with the rest unexplained. V and J calls and clone size are given by that table; D and trimming were obtained from the DNA. Across this sample there are a few million clones, with about nine tenths seen only once. Around 0.38% of the sample lies in the top ten.

Material: naive CD4+ T cells from PBMCs. Taken with the paper, the label for cell subset or site translates to: CD45RA+ positively selected. The TCR originated in a man aged 18 to 30 in good health. Some clones in this sample may be carry-over from other donors' samples. The V and J segments used are TRBV18 and TRBJ1-5, and TRBD1 matches 7 of the central bases. CDR3 sequence: CASSPVGRGQPQHF. The DNA sequence follows: TGTGCCAGCTCACCGGTAGGCAGGGGGCAGCCCCAGCATTTT. Reference TRBV18 and TRBJ1-5 genes cover what lies past the CDR3, so the full variable domain is NAGVMQNPRHLVRRRGQEARLRCSPMKGHSHVYWYRQLPEEGLKFMVYLQKENIIDESGMPKERFSAEFPKEGPSILRIQQVVRGDSAAYFCASSPVGRGQPQHFGDGTRLSIL.